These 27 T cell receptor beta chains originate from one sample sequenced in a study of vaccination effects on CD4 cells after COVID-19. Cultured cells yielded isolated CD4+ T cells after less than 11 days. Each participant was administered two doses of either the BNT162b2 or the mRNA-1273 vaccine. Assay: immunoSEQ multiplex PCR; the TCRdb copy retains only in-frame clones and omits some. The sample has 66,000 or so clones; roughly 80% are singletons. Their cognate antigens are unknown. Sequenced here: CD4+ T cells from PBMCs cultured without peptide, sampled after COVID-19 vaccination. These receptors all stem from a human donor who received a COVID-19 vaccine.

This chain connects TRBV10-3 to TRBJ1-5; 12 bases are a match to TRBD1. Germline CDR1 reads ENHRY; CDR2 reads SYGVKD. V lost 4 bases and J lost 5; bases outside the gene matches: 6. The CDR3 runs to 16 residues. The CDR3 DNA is TGTGCCATCAGTGCATCCGGGACAGGGGGCTATCAGCCCCAGCATTTT. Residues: CAISASGTGGYQPQHF.

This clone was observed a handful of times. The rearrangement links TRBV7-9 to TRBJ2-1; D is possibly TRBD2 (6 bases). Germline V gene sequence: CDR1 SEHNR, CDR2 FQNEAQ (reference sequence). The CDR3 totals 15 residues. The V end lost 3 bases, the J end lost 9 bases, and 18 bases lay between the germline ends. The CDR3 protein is CASSFTGSRAGEQFF. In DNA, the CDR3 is TGTGCCAGCAGCTTTACAGGTTCCCGAGCGGGTGAGCAGTTCTTC.

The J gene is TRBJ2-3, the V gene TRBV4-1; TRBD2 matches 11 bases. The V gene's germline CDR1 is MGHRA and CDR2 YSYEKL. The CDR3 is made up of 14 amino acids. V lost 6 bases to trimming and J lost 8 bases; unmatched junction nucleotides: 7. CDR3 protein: CASRDLAGGTTQYF. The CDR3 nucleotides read TGCGCCAGCAGGGACTTAGCGGGGGGGACTACGCAGTATTTT.

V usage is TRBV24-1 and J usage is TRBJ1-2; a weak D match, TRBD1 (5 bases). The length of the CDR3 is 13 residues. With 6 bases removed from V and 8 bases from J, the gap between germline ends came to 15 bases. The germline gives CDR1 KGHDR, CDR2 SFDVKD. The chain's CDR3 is CATSIRDGSGYTF. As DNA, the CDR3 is TGTGCCACCAGTATAAGGGACGGGTCCGGCTACACCTTC.

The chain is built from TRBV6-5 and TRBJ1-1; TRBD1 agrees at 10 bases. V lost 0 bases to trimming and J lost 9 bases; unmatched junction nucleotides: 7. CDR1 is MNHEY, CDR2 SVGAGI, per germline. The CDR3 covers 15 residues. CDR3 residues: CASSYSGQGLTKAFF. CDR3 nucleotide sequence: TGTGCCAGCAGTTACTCGGGACAGGGGCTAACCAAAGCTTTCTTT.

DNA of the CDR3: TGTGCCAGCAGCCAAAATGCCCGGGACAGGGATGGCTACACCTTC. It is translated as CASSQNARDRDGYTF. The gene calls are TRBV3-1 (or the pseudogene TRBV3-2) and TRBJ1-2; 9 bases fit TRBD1. CDR3 length: 15 residues. V was clipped by 2 bases and J by 6 bases; unmatched bases: 7. Germline V gene data show CDR1 as LGHDT and CDR2 as YNNKEL (reference sequence).

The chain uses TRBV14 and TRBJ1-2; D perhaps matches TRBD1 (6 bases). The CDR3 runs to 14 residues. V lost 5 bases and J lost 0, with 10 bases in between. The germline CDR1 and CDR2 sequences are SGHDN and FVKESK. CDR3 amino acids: CASSRGDTNYGYTF. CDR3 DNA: TGTGCCAGCAGCAGAGGGGACACTAACTATGGCTACACCTTC.

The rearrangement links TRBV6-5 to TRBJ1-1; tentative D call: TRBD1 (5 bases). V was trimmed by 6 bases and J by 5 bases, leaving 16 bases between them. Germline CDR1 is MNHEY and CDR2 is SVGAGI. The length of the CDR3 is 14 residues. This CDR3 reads CASSEAAGRTEAFF. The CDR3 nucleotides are TGTGCCAGCAGCGAGGCGGCAGGGAGGACTGAAGCTTTCTTT.

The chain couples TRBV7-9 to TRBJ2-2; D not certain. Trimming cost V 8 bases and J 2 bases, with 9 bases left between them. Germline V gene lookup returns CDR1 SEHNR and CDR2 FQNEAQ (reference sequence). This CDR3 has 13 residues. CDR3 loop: CASGYSNTGELFF. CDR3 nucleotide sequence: TGTGCCAGCGGGTACAGTAACACCGGGGAGCTGTTTTTT.

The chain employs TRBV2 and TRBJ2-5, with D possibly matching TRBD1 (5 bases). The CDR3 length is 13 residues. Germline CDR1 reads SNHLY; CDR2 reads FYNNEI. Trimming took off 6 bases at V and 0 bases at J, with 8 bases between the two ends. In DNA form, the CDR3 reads TGTGCCAGCAGGGACACCAACCAAGAGACCCAGTACTTC. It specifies CASRDTNQETQYF.

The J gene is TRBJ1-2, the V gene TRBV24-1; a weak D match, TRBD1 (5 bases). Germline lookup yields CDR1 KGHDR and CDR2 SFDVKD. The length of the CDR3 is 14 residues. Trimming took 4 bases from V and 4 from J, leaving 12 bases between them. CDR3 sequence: CATSDETDPYGYTF. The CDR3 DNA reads TGTGCCACCAGTGACGAGACAGACCCCTATGGCTACACCTTC.

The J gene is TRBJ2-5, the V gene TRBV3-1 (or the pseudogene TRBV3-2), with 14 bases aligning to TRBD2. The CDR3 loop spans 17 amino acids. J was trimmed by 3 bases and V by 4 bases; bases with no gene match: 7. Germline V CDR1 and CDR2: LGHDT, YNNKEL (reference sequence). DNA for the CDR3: TGTGCCAGCAGCCGCCTACCGACTAGCGGGGGGGAAGAGACCCAGTACTTC. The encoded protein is CASSRLPTSGGEETQYF.

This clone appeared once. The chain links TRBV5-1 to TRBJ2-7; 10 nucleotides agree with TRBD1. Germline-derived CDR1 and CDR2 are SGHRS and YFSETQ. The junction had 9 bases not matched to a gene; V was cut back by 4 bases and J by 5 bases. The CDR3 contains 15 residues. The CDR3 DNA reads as TGCGCCAGCAGCCATCGGGGACAGGGGACCGACGAGCAGTACGTC. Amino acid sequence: CASSHRGQGTDEQYV.

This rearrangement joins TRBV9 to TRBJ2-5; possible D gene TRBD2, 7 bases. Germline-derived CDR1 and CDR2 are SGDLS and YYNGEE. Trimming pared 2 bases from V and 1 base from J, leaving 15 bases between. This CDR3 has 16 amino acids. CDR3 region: CASSVSWGGLQETQYF. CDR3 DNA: TGTGCCAGCAGCGTTAGTTGGGGGGGCCTCCAAGAGACCCAGTACTTC.

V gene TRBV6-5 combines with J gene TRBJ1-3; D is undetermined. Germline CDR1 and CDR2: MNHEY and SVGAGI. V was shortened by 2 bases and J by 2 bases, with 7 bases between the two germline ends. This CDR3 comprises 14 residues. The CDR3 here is CASSYGQAGNTIYF. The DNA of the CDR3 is TGTGCCAGCAGTTACGGTCAGGCTGGAAACACCATATATTTT.

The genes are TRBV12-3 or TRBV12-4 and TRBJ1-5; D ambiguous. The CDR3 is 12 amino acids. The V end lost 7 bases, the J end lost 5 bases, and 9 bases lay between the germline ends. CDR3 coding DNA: TGTGCCAGCACCCAAGGTTATCAGCCCCAGCATTTT. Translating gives CASTQGYQPQHF.

In DNA, the CDR3 is TGTGCCAGCAGTTCCCTTATGGGAATGGGCACTGAAGCTTTCTTT. Its protein is CASSSLMGMGTEAFF. The rearrangement joins TRBV28 to TRBJ1-1; D is unclear. Trimming removed 4 bases at V and 4 bases at J, with 16 bases between. Germline CDR1 MDHEN, CDR2 SYDVKM. CDR3 size: 15 residues.

The CDR3 protein is CASSLPSKGYTF. CDR3 DNA sequence: TGTGCCAGCAGTCTCCCCTCAAAAGGCTACACCTTC. This sequence joins TRBV28 and TRBJ1-2; D ambiguous. V lost 5 bases to trimming and J lost 8 bases, with 12 bases between them. This CDR3 has 12 residues. Germline-derived CDR1 and CDR2 are MDHEN and SYDVKM.

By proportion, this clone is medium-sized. The CDR3 nucleotides read TGTGCCAGCAGCCACGACAGGAGGAACACTGAAGCTTTCTTT. Its translation: CASSHDRRNTEAFF. The rearrangement joins TRBV3-1 (or the pseudogene TRBV3-2) to TRBJ1-1; TRBD1 might be the D (6 bases). V was pared by 3 bases and J by 1 base, with 9 bases between. There are 14 residues in the CDR3. Germline loops: CDR1 LGHDT, CDR2 YNNKEL (reference sequence).

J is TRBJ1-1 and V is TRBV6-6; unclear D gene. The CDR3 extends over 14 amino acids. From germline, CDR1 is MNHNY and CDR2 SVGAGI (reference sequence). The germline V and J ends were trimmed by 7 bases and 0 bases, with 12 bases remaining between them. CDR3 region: CASTKRPMNTEAFF. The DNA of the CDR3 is TGTGCCAGCACCAAAAGACCGATGAACACTGAAGCTTTCTTT.

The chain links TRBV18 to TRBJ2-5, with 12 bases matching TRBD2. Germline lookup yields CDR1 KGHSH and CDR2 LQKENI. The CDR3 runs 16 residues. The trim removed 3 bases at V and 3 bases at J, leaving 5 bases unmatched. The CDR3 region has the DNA TGTGCCAGCTCACCCCAGACTAGCGGGGGCGAAGAGACCCAGTACTTC. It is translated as CASSPQTSGGEETQYF.

The CDR3 is CATRKQGATDTQYF. CDR3 sequence (DNA): TGTGCCACCAGGAAACAAGGGGCCACAGATACGCAGTATTTT. V usage is TRBV24-1 and J usage is TRBJ2-3; tentatively, D is TRBD1 (5 bases). CDR1 is KGHDR, CDR2 SFDVKD, per germline. The CDR3 has 14 residues. V was trimmed by 7 bases and J by 2 bases, leaving 12 bases between them.

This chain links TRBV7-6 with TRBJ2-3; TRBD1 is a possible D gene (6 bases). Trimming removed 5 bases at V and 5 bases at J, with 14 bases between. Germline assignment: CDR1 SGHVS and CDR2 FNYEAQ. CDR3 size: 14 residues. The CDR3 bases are TGTGCCAGCAGCATCTTAGGCAGGGGAGATACGCAGTATTTT. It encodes CASSILGRGDTQYF.

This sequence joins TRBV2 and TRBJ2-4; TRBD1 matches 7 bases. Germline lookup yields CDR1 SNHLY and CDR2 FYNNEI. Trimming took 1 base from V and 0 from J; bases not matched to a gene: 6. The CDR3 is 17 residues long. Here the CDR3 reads CASSEEGQLLAKNIQYF. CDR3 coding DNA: TGTGCCAGCAGTGAAGAGGGACAGCTACTAGCCAAAAACATTCAGTACTTC.

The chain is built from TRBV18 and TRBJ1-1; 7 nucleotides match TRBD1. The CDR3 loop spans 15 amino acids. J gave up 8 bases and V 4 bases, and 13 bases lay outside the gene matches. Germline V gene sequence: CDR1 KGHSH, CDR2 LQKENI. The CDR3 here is CASSQSRGVDLEAFF. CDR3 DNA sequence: TGTGCCAGCTCACAAAGCAGGGGGGTTGATTTAGAAGCTTTCTTT. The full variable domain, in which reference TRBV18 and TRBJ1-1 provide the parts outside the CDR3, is NAGVMQNPRHLVRRRGQEARLRCSPMKGHSHVYWYRQLPEEGLKFMVYLQKENIIDESGMPKERFSAEFPKEGPSILRIQQVVRGDSAAYFCASSQSRGVDLEAFFGQGTRLTVV.

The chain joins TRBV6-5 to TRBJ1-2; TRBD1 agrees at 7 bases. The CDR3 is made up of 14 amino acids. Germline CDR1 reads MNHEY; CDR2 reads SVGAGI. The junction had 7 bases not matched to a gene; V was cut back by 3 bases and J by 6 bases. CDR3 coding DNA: TGTGCCAGCAGTTATCAACAGGGGCGGGATGGCTACACCTTC. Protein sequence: CASSYQQGRDGYTF.

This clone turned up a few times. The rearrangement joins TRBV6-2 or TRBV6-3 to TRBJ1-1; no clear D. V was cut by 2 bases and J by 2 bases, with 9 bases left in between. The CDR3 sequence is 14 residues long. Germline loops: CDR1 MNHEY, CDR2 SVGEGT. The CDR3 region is CASSYGVRNTEAFF. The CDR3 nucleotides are TGTGCCAGCAGTTACGGGGTGAGAAACACTGAAGCTTTCTTT.